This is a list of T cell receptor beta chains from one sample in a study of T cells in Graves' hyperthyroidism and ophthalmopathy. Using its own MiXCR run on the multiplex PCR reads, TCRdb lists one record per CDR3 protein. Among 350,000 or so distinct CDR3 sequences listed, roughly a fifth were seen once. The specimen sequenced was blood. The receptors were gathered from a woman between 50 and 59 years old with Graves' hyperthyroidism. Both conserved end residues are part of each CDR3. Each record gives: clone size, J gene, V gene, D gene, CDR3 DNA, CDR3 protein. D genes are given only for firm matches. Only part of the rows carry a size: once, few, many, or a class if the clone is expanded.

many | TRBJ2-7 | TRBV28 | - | TGTGCCAGCAGTTTCTTTCCGGGAACTCCATACGAGCAGTACTTC | CASSFFPGTPYEQYF
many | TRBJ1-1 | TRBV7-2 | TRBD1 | TGTGCCAGCAGCTTAGAGGACAGGGGCATATCGAACACTGAAGCTTTCTTT | CASSLEDRGISNTEAFF
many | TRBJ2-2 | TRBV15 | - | TGTGCCACCAGCAGAGTTGTAGGGAACACCGGGGAGCTGTTTTTT | CATSRVVGNTGELFF
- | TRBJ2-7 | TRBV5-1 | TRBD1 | TGCGCCAGCAGCTTGGAACCGGGACAGGGGTCCTACGAGCAGTACTTC | CASSLEPGQGSYEQYF
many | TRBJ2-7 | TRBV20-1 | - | TGCAGTGCTAGTCCGGGTGGCTACGAGCAGTACTTC | CSASPGGYEQYF
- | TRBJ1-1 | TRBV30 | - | TGTGCCTGTTTAGACTTTTTTGACACTGAAGCTTTCTTT | CACLDFFDTEAFF
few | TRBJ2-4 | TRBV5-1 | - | TGCGCCAGCAGCCCTTCGGGCATGGCCAAAAACATTCAGTACTTC | CASSPSGMAKNIQYF
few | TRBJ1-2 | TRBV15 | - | TGTGCCACCAGCAGAGAGCGCGAGACATTTATCTATGGCTACACCTTC | CATSRERETFIYGYTF
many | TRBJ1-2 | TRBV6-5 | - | TGTGCCAGCAGTTACTCTTCCGGGGGCAGAAATGGCTACACCTTC | CASSYSSGGRNGYTF
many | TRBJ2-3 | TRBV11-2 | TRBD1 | TGTGCCAGCAGCACCGGGACAGCGGCCCGATGGCGGAGCACAGATACGCAGTATTTT | CASSTGTAARWRSTDTQYF
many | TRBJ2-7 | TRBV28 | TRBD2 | TGTGCCAGCAGTTTATACCCCTCAGGCGGGAGGTACTACGAGCAGTACTTC | CASSLYPSGGRYYEQYF
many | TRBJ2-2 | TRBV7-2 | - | TGTGCCAGCAGCTCGGTGGGGTTCGGTGGCGGGGAGCTGTTTTTT | CASSSVGFGGGELFF
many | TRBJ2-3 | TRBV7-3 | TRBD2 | TGTGCCAGCAGCTTAGCGGGAGGGCGAGATACGCAGTATTTT | CASSLAGGRDTQYF
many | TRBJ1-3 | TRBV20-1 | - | TGCAGTGCTAGATCGGGGGTGGCTGGAAACACCATATATTTT | CSARSGVAGNTIYF
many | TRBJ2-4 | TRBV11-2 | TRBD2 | TGTGCCAGCAGCTTAACTAGCGGGAGGAAAAACATTCAGTACTTC | CASSLTSGRKNIQYF
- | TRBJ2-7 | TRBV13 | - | TGTGCCAGCAGCCCAGCGGTGGAAACCCCCTACGAGCAGTACTTC | CASSPAVETPYEQYF
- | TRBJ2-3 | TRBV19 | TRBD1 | TGTGCCAGTAGTATGGGACAGGCTAACACAGATACGCAGTATTTT | CASSMGQANTDTQYF
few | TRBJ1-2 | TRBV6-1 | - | TGTGCCAGCAGTTCCGCACCTAACTATGGCTACACCTTC | CASSSAPNYGYTF
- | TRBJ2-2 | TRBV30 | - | TGTGCCTGGAGTGGGGGGGCGGGAACCGGGGAGCTGTTTTTT | CAWSGGAGTGELFF
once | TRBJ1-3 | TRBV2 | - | TGTGCCAGCAGTGGCCGAGGAACAGGAAACACCATATATTTT | CASSGRGTGNTIYF
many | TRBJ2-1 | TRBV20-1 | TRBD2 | TGCAGTGCTAGTCCGGCTAGCGGGAGTAACAATGAGCAGTTCTTC | CSASPASGSNNEQFF
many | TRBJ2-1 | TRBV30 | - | TGTGCCTGGAGTGTAGACTCGATTGGGTTACGTGAGCAGTTCTTC | CAWSVDSIGLREQFF
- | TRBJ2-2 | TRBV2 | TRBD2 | TGTGCCAGCACCCCAACGCGGGGGGGCCTCACCGGGGAGCTGTTTTTT | CASTPTRGGLTGELFF
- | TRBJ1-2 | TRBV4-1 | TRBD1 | TGCGCCAGCAGCCAAGCAGGGCGGACAGGGGGTAACTATGGCTACACCTTC | CASSQAGRTGGNYGYTF
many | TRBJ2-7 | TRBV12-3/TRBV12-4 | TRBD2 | TGTGCCAGCAGTGCCCCCCGGAGCGGGAGGGCGGACGAGCAGTACTTC | CASSAPRSGRADEQYF
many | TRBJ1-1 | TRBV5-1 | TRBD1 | TGCGCCAGCAGCAGGGAGACAGGGGGCAACACTGAAGCTTTCTTT | CASSRETGGNTEAFF
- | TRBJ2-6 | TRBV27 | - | TGTGCCAGCAGTTCCTGGAGCGGGGCCAACGTCCTGACTTTC | CASSSWSGANVLTF
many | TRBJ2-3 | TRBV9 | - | TGTGCCAGCAGCACCGGGAACCAGGATACGCAGTATTTT | CASSTGNQDTQYF